This T cell receptor beta chain was sequenced during a study of T cell responses to AZD1222 COVID-19 vaccine. Study-wide context: Some second doses came at about 4 weeks and others at about 12 weeks; these were pooled. General study points: Of spike-specific TCRs, nearly half reportedly target regions left unmutated in variants. Among the donors, most were white British and more were female, and clonal diversity was possibly underestimated. Two AZD1222 administrations were followed by greater Spike-specific TCR breadth and depth.

In regard to this clone: As yet, its antigen is unknown.

Germline V lookup: CDR1 MNHEY, CDR2 SVGEGT. CDR3 length equals 16 residues. Between the trimmed V and J ends, which lost 4 bases and 0 bases, there was a span of 13 bases. Sequencing was performed with immunoSEQ multiplex PCR; in TCRdb, only in-frame clones are kept and a portion is missing. The sample records about 150,000 clones, less than 90% being singletons. This clonotype was obtained from an adult in good health. The chain joins TRBV6-2 or TRBV6-3 to TRBJ2-1; no clear D. Material: peripheral blood, obtained on day 0 of AZD1222 vaccination. The DNA for the CDR3 is TGTGCCAGCAGTTTGTGGGCTCGGAGCTCCTACAATGAGCAGTTCTTC. This codes for CASSLWARSSYNEQFF.